This T cell receptor beta chain is drawn from a study of spatial heterogeneity in lung cancer. Study in general: Beta-chain sequences were consistently detected more often than alpha-chain sequences.

TCRdb used MiXCR to reprocess the 5' RACE reads, holding one entry per CDR3 protein. The sample has 30,000 to 50,000 distinct CDR3 sequences, roughly 6% seen once. This CDR3 is 11 amino acids long. The germline V gene encodes CDR1 MDHEN and CDR2 SYDVKM. Trimming cost V 3 bases and J 9 bases, with 8 bases left between them. Overall study findings and caveats: The appearance of ubiquitous expanded tumor TCRs in blood was greater at resection than follow-up.

A note on this clonotype: The antigen is undetermined. Being one base from a much bigger clone, this may be a read error.

Time point denoted: sample taken at primary tumor resection. TCRs were sequenced from unsorted whole RNA of tumor, nontumor lung or PBMC. Patients with untreated early-stage non-small cell lung cancer, numbering approximately 70, were the donors. The specimen was PBMCs, collected at surgery. The chain joins TRBV28 to TRBJ1-1, with no clear D. The clonotype was recovered from a male donor with early-stage non-small cell lung cancer. Here the CDR3 DNA reads TGTGCCAGCAGTTTTTGGGCTAAAGCTTTCTTT. Residues: CASSFWAKAFF. Using reference TRBV28 and TRBJ1-1 for the parts outside the CDR3, the full variable domain is DVKVTQSSRYLVKRTGEKVFLECVQDMDHENMFWYRQDPGLGLRLIYFSYDVKMKEKGDIPEGYSVSREKKERFSLILESASTNQTSMYLCASSFWAKAFFGQGTRLTVV.